The 18 T cell receptor beta chains below come from one sample, sequenced in a study of OX40 agonist ivuxolimab in advanced cancers. This table comes from immunoSEQ multiplex PCR, and its TCRdb copy is limited to in-frame clones, with some not included. Among over 80,000 clones listed, around four fifths were seen once. This specimen was CD4+ or CD8+ T cells sorted from blood, taken in a trial of the OX40 agonist ivuxolimab. The receptors come from an adult with an advanced solid tumor such as melanoma, head and neck, liver or kidney cancer.

This clone appeared a single time. V usage is TRBV6-1 and J usage is TRBJ2-5, with D hard to call. Germline V lookup: CDR1 MNHNS, CDR2 SASEGT. Trimming took 6 bases from V and 4 from J, leaving 15 bases between them. The CDR3 has 14 amino acids. In DNA form, the CDR3 reads TGTGCCAGCAGCCCGACCGGTGTAATAGAGACCCAGTACTTC. It yields the protein CASSPTGVIETQYF.

With respect to this clone: A junction end diverges from the germline sequence, so it may reflect a read error. CDR3 nucleotide sequence: TGTGCCAGCAGCTTACCTAGCAAAGATACGCAGTATTTT. Protein product: CASSLPSKDTQYF. The rearrangement joins TRBV7-2 to TRBJ2-3; possibly TRBD2 for D (5 bases). CDR3 size: 13 residues. CDR1 is SGHTA, CDR2 FQGNSA, per germline.

The chain uses TRBV12-5 and TRBJ1-5, with a weak D call TRBD1 (6 bases). CDR3 size: 15 residues. The germline V and J ends were trimmed by 1 base and 7 bases, with 14 bases remaining between them. Germline-derived CDR1 and CDR2 are LGHNT and FRNRAP. The CDR3 spells CASGLARDTRQPQHF. CDR3 nucleotides: TGTGCTAGTGGTTTGGCCCGGGACACCAGGCAGCCCCAGCATTTT.

The chain couples TRBV19 to TRBJ1-4; unclear D gene. The CDR3 contains 15 residues. Looked up from germline, CDR1 is LNHDA and CDR2 is SQIVND (reference sequence). Trimming removed 4 bases at V and 5 bases at J, with 14 bases between. The CDR3 nucleotides read TGTGCCAGTAGTAAACTCCTCGGGGTGAATGAAAAACTGTTTTTT. It yields the protein CASSKLLGVNEKLFF.

The rearrangement uses TRBV6-4 and TRBJ2-3; the D call may be TRBD1 or TRBD2 (5 bases each). The V gene's germline CDR1 is MRHNA and CDR2 SNTAGT. V lost 4 bases, J lost 6 bases, and 11 bases lay in between. The CDR3 is 13 residues long. This CDR3 reads CASSAGPGDTQYF. The CDR3 region has the DNA TGTGCCAGCAGTGCGGGACCTGGCGATACGCAGTATTTT.

The V and J genes are TRBV2 and TRBJ2-2, with D hard to call. Trimming cost V 3 bases and J 4 bases, with 9 bases left between them. The CDR3 has 14 amino acids. Germline-derived CDR1 and CDR2 are SNHLY and FYNNEI. CDR3 sequence reads: CASSDVTSTGELFF. CDR3 DNA sequence: TGTGCCAGCAGTGACGTGACTTCCACCGGGGAGCTGTTTTTT.

The gene calls are TRBV6-1 and TRBJ2-2; 7 bases match TRBD1. With 3 bases clipped from V and 2 bases from J, the junction kept 6 bases outside the gene matches. This CDR3 contains 16 residues. Per germline, CDR1 MNHNS and CDR2 SASEGT. The CDR3 reads CASSEHYRGNTGELFF. The DNA of the CDR3 is TGTGCCAGCAGTGAGCACTACAGGGGAAACACCGGGGAGCTGTTTTTT.

This chain connects TRBV10-3 to TRBJ1-1, with TRBD1 matching 9 bases. CDR1 is ENHRY and CDR2 is SYGVKD in the germline V gene. The CDR3 length is 16 residues. The ends lost 3 bases at V and 7 bases at J; junction bases unmatched: 12. In DNA, the CDR3 is TGTGCCATCAGTGACTCTGGGACAGGGCTAAGTAATGAAGCTTTCTTT. Amino acids: CAISDSGTGLSNEAFF.

This chain joins TRBV1 and TRBJ2-7; the DNA was not used to check the table's D call, TRBD1. TRBV1 is assigned pseudogene status. The CDR3 runs to 15 residues. The CDR3 loop reads CTSSQVRPGLYEQYF. The CDR3 DNA reads as TGCACCAGCAGCCAAGTGAGGCCAGGGTTGTACGAGCAGTACTTC.

The rearrangement joins TRBV11-2 to TRBJ2-7; 8 nucleotides line up with TRBD2. The trim removed 6 bases at V and 4 bases at J, leaving 11 bases unmatched. CDR3 length equals 15 residues. Germline CDR1 and CDR2: SGHAT and FQNNGV. The CDR3 sequence is CASREPTGGVYEQYF. For the CDR3, the DNA is TGTGCCAGCAGGGAACCCACGGGGGGGGTTTACGAGCAGTACTTC.

The chain joins TRBV29-1 to TRBJ2-7; 8 nucleotides line up with TRBD1. This CDR3 spans 14 amino acids. V lost 3 bases to trimming and J lost 3 bases; unmatched junction nucleotides: 7. Germline V gene sequence: CDR1 SQVTM, CDR2 ANQGSEA. The CDR3 is CSVETGDLGYEQYF. CDR3 DNA sequence: TGCAGCGTTGAGACAGGGGATCTGGGCTACGAGCAGTACTTC.

The chain couples TRBV7-3 to TRBJ2-3; no clear D gene. The V end lost 5 bases, the J end lost 6 bases, and 15 bases lay between the germline ends. This CDR3 spans 14 amino acids. In germline, CDR1 is SGHTA, CDR2 FQGTGA. CDR3 DNA: TGTGCCAGCAGCCCAACGCCGGCACAGGATACGCAGTATTTT. Encoded protein: CASSPTPAQDTQYF.

The gene calls are TRBV6-5 and TRBJ1-2; D is ambiguous. V dropped 0 bases and J dropped 4 bases, with 15 bases sitting between them. This CDR3 region has 16 residues. Germline CDR1 MNHEY, CDR2 SVGAGI. The CDR3 DNA reads TGTGCCAGCAGTTACTCGTTTGGCGCGCCTGGCTATGGCTACACCTTC. Translating gives CASSYSFGAPGYGYTF.

This clone has just a few counts. Other DNA sequences in the same sample also yield this CDR3. V and J are TRBV7-2 and TRBJ2-7, with TRBD2 matching over 8 bases. CDR3 length equals 14 residues. The germline CDR1 and CDR2 sequences are SGHTA and FQGNSA. V shed 6 bases, J shed 6 bases, and the junction held 10 bases outside the gene matches. The CDR3 nucleotides read TGTGCCAGCAGTCTGGGCGGGGGGCCTTCCGAGCAGTACTTC. The encoded protein is CASSLGGGPSEQYF.

The V and J genes are TRBV29-1 and TRBJ1-1; D is unresolved. Deletions cut 4 bases from V and 4 bases from J, with 13 bases between. The germline V gene has CDR1 SQVTM and CDR2 ANQGSEA. The CDR3 runs to 13 residues. CDR3 loop: CSVVYGFGTEAFF. Here the CDR3 DNA reads TGCAGCGTTGTTTATGGATTTGGCACTGAAGCTTTCTTT.

This clone was seen a few times. V and J are TRBV19 and TRBJ2-3; D not resolved. CDR1 LNHDA and CDR2 SQIVND come from the germline V gene (reference sequence). V was pared by 1 base and J by 2 bases, with 7 bases between. This CDR3 is 14 amino acids long. As DNA, the CDR3 is TGTGCCAGTAGTATAGGAAGGGTCACAGATACGCAGTATTTT. It encodes CASSIGRVTDTQYF.

This chain links TRBV6-5 with TRBJ2-2, with unresolved D. Germline V gene sequence: CDR1 MNHEY, CDR2 SVGAGI. The CDR3 has 14 residues. V was shortened by 2 bases and J by 4 bases, with 8 bases between the two germline ends. The CDR3 loop reads CASSYHAGTGELFF. DNA for the CDR3: TGTGCCAGCAGTTACCATGCCGGCACCGGGGAGCTGTTTTTT.

The rearrangement uses TRBV30 and TRBJ2-1; D tentatively fits TRBD1 or TRBD2 (5 bases each). V shed 8 bases and J shed 0 bases, with 20 bases lying between them. In germline, CDR1 is GTSNPN, CDR2 SVGIG (reference sequence). The CDR3 covers 16 residues. Here the CDR3 DNA reads TGTGCCAACCGGGACCCACTCAGCAGCTCCTACAATGAGCAGTTCTTC. Protein sequence: CANRDPLSSSYNEQFF.